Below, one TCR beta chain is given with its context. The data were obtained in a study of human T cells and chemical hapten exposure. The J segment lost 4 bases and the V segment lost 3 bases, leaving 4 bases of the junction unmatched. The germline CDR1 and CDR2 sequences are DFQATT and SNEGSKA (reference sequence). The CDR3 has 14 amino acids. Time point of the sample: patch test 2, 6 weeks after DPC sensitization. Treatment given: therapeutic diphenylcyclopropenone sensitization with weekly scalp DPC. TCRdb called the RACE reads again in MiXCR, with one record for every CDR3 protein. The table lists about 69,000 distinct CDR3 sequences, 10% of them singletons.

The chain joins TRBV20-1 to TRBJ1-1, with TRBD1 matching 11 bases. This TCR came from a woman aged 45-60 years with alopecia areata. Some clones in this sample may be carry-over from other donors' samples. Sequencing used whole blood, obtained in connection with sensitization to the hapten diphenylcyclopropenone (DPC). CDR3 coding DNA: TGCAGTGCTAGGGACAGGGGGCGCATCACTGAAGCTTTCTTT. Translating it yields CSARDRGRITEAFF.